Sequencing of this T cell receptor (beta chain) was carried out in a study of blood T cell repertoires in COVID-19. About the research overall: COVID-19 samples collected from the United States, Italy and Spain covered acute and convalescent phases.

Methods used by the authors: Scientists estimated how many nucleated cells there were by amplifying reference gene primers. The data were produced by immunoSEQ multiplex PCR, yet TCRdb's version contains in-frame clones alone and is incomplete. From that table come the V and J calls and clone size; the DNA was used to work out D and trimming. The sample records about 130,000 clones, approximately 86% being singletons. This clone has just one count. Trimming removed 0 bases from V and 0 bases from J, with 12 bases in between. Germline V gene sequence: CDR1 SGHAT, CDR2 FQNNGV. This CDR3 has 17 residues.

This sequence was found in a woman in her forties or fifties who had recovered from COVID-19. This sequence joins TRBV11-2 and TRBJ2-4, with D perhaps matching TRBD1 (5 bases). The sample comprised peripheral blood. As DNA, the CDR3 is TGTGCCAGCAGCTTAGAGGTTAGGGGTGTAGCCAAAAACATTCAGTACTTC. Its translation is CASSLEVRGVAKNIQYF.